The 5 T cell receptor beta chains below were found in one sample sequenced in a study of blood T cells in healthy people across ages. PCR was performed a second time for 7 to 11 cycles using a sample-barcoded 5' primer and a J-beta primer mix. TCRdb independently ran MiXCR on the 5' RACE reads; one entry per CDR3 protein. The sample shows 710,000 or so distinct CDR3 sequences, approximately 22% of them seen only once. The sequencing sample was made of blood. The receptor set was obtained from a man between 65 and 85 years old in good health.

The chain carries TRBV7-2 and TRBJ2-5, with D possibly called TRBD1 or TRBD2 (5 bases each). Trimming shortened V by 5 bases and J by 5 bases, and 18 bases separated the two germline ends. CDR1 is SGHTA, CDR2 FQGNSA, per germline. The CDR3 runs to 15 residues. The CDR3 nucleotides read TGTGCCAGCAGCCACTCGCCGGGACGTGGGGAGACCCAGTACTTC. This gives the protein CASSHSPGRGETQYF.

This clonotype was counted ten times or more. The gene calls are TRBV7-9 and TRBJ2-1, with D unresolved. V lost 5 bases, J lost 15 bases, and 20 bases lay in between. In germline, CDR1 is SEHNR, CDR2 FQNEAQ (reference sequence). This CDR3 contains 13 residues. The DNA of the CDR3 is TGTGCCAGCAGCCCTGGGTCAAGAGCCAAGTGGTTCTTC. It is translated as CASSPGSRAKWFF.

The rearrangement uses TRBV20-1 and TRBJ1-5; TRBD1 matches 7 bases. With V trimmed by 3 bases and J by 5 bases, 7 bases remained unmatched. CDR3 length: 14 residues. Germline assignment: CDR1 DFQATT and CDR2 SNEGSKA (reference sequence). The DNA for the CDR3 is TGCAGTGCTAGGGATCGGGACAGCTATCAGCCCCAGCATTTT. Amino acids: CSARDRDSYQPQHF.

This rearrangement joins TRBV29-1 to TRBJ2-4; D assignment may be TRBD1 or TRBD2 (5 bases each). V was cut by 0 bases and J by 8 bases, with 14 bases left in between. Germline CDR1 and CDR2: SQVTM and ANQGSEA. The CDR3 is 14 amino acids. The CDR3 DNA is TGCAGCGTTGAAGATCGTGGGGCGCGGGACATTCAGTACTTC. It specifies CSVEDRGARDIQYF.

This clonotype was seen a handful of times. The gene calls are TRBV10-2 and TRBJ2-1; no clear D. Germline CDR1 reads WSHSY; CDR2 reads SAAADI. Trimming took off 5 bases at V and 5 bases at J, with 7 bases between the two ends. The CDR3 consists of 12 residues. CDR3 loop: CASSYRHNEQFF. For the CDR3, the DNA is TGCGCCAGCAGTTATCGGCACAATGAGCAGTTCTTC.